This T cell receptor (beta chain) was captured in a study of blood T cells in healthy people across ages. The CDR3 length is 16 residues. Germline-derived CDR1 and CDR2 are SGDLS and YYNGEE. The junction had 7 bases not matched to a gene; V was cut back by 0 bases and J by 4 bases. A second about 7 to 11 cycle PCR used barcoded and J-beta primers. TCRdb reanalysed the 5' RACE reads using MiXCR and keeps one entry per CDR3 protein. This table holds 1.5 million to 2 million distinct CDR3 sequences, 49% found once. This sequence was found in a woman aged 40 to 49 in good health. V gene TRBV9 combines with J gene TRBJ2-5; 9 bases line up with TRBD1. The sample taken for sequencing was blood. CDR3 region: CASSVVGQGSSETQYF. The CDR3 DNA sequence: TGTGCCAGCAGCGTAGTGGGACAGGGTTCATCAGAGACCCAGTACTTC.